Detailed here is one T cell receptor beta chain. Its cognate antigen is unknown. These data originate in a study of identical twins. This CDR3 has 14 amino acids. Deletions cut 5 bases from V and 6 bases from J, with 15 bases between. Germline V gives CDR1 MRHNA, CDR2 SNTAGT. TCRdb processed the 5' RACE reads anew with MiXCR; each CDR3 protein has one entry. Of around 510,000 distinct CDR3 sequences listed, about 13% are singletons. Study-level points and caveats: Zero-insertion findings could be partly confounded by invariant cells (MAIT and iNKT cells). The study found that models underestimated out-of-frame TCR alpha sharing in monozygotic twins. Weaker excess twin sharing was observed in beta out-of-frame sequences. Where out-of-frame alpha sequences were twin-shared, they showed excess low generation probability.

The same data also contributed to another study, on yellow fever vaccine responses in identical twins.

This chain links TRBV6-4 with TRBJ2-3; D may match TRBD1 or TRBD2 (6 bases each). Sequencing used CD4+ T cells sorted from blood. This receptor was taken from a woman younger than 35 in good health. As DNA, the CDR3 is TGTGCCAGCAGTCCCACGGGGGCCGGGGATACGCAGTATTTT. This sequence encodes CASSPTGAGDTQYF.